These T cell receptor beta chains were read from a single sample in a study of brain T cells in children with intractable seizures. Here immunoSEQ multiplex PCR was the method, and the copy in TCRdb shows in-frame clones only, minus some. Among 110,000 or so clones, approximately 94% were seen once, and the ten largest hold 3.8%. This sample comprised peripheral blood, obtained at surgery. These receptors originate from a boy in the first two years of life with hemimegalencephaly and intractable seizures. Each CDR3 is given with its conserved first and last residue. A D gene is named only where the DNA matches it firmly.

d_call j_call v_call cdr3_aa cdr3_nt
NA TRBJ2-1 TRBV3-1/TRBV3-2 CASSQDLRSEQFF TGTGCCAGCAGCCAAGATCTGAGGAGTGAGCAGTTCTTC
NA TRBJ2-5 TRBV18 CASSPTEEETQYF TGTGCCAGCTCACCAACTGAAGAAGAGACCCAGTACTTC
TRBD1 TRBJ1-2 TRBV5-4 CASRKYSGTGGYGYTF TGTGCCAGCAGGAAATATTCCGGGACAGGGGGGTATGGCTACACCTTC
TRBD1 TRBJ2-3 TRBV30 CAWKRDRGGDTQYF TGTGCCTGGAAGCGGGACAGGGGGGGCGATACGCAGTATTTT
NA TRBJ1-4 TRBV4-1 CASSQGPGVEKLFF TGCGCCAGCAGCCAGGGCCCAGGGGTTGAAAAACTGTTTTTT
NA TRBJ2-2 TRBV3-1/TRBV3-2 CASSRLGEKGELFF TGTGCCAGCAGCCGACTAGGAGAGAAAGGGGAGCTGTTTTTT
NA TRBJ1-1 TRBV28 CASSLYTEAFF TGTGCCAGCAGTCTATACACTGAAGCTTTCTTT
TRBD2 TRBJ2-1 TRBV6-5 CASSFPSGRGYNEQFF TGTGCCAGCAGTTTCCCTAGCGGGAGGGGCTACAATGAGCAGTTCTTC
TRBD1 TRBJ2-2 TRBV27 CASRLQGSNGELFF TGTGCCAGCAGGCTACAGGGGTCAAACGGGGAGCTGTTTTTT
NA TRBJ2-7 TRBV9 CASSPHLSSYEQYF TGTGCCAGCAGCCCCCACCTGAGCTCCTACGAGCAGTACTTC
TRBD1 TRBJ1-1 TRBV18 CASSPFTGGETEAFF TGTGCCAGCTCACCTTTTACAGGGGGGGAGACTGAAGCTTTCTTT
TRBD1 TRBJ1-2 TRBV5-1 CASSLGGGRRNYGYTF TGCGCCAGCAGCTTGGGAGGGGGCCGGCGTAACTATGGCTACACCTTC
TRBD1 TRBJ2-1 TRBV5-1 CASSLLGQGSYNEQFF TGCGCCAGCAGCTTACTAGGACAGGGTTCCTACAATGAGCAGTTCTTC
NA TRBJ1-2 TRBV30 CAWNLEPNYGYTF TGTGCCTGGAATCTGGAGCCTAACTATGGCTACACCTTC
NA TRBJ1-2 TRBV19 CASSIKRPYGYTF TGTGCCAGTAGTATAAAACGGCCCTATGGCTACACCTTC
TRBD2 TRBJ2-5 TRBV11-2 CASSLGPLAGVVLSETQYF TGTGCCAGCAGCTTAGGGCCACTAGCGGGAGTTGTCTTGAGTGAGACCCAGTACTTC
NA TRBJ2-7 TRBV15 CATSTEYEQYF TGTGCCACCAGCACAGAGTACGAGCAGTACTTC
TRBD1 TRBJ1-2 TRBV28 CASSFRDRPDYGYTF TGTGCCAGCAGTTTCCGGGACAGACCGGACTATGGCTACACCTTC
NA TRBJ1-5 TRBV27 CASSFMGLAPDNEHSSTGNQPQHF TGTGCCAGCAGTTTTATGGGTCTCGCCCCAGACAACGAGCATAGTAGTACGGGCAATCAGCCCCAGCATTTT
NA TRBJ2-1 TRBV7-2 CASSLVLFNEQFF TGTGCCAGCAGCTTAGTACTGTTCAATGAGCAGTTCTTC